What follows are 20 T cell receptor beta chains derived from one specimen sequenced in a study of human T cells and chemical hapten exposure. Time point noted: pre-sensitization, week 0. This sample's treatment: therapeutic diphenylcyclopropenone sensitization with weekly scalp DPC. MiXCR was run by TCRdb on the RACE reads, yielding one entry per CDR3 protein. Among about 110,000 distinct CDR3 sequences, roughly 12% were seen once, and the ten largest hold 1.6%. Sequenced material: whole blood, taken in connection with sensitization to the hapten diphenylcyclopropenone (DPC). Every receptor here comes from a woman aged 50 to 60 with alopecia areata. Some clones in this sample may be carry-over from other donors' samples.

This chain joins TRBV27 and TRBJ1-6; D remains unclear. V lost 6 bases to trimming and J lost 4 bases, with 10 bases between them. The CDR3 sequence is 14 residues long. Looked up from germline, CDR1 is MNHEY and CDR2 is SMNVEV (reference sequence). The CDR3 sequence: CASRRTEYNSPLHF. The DNA of the CDR3 is TGTGCCAGCAGACGGACCGAATATAATTCACCCCTCCACTTT.

This clonotype was recorded many times. This chain joins TRBV7-2 and TRBJ1-3; D remains unclear. The CDR3 has 14 residues. V lost 5 bases and J 9 bases, leaving 17 bases between the germline ends. The germline V gene has CDR1 SGHTA and CDR2 FQGNSA. The chain's CDR3 is CASSPDQTGGTIYF. The CDR3 bases are TGTGCCAGCAGCCCAGATCAGACGGGCGGCACCATATATTTT.

This sequence joins TRBV5-4 and TRBJ2-3; D is ambiguous. CDR1 is SGHNT and CDR2 is YYREEE in the germline V gene (reference sequence). Trimming removed 3 bases from V and 4 bases from J, with 12 bases in between. This CDR3 is 14 amino acids long. CDR3 DNA sequence: TGTGCCAGCAGCTCAGGATCAGCGTCAGATACGCAGTATTTT. Its protein product is CASSSGSASDTQYF.

The rearrangement joins TRBV28 to TRBJ2-7; no clear D. V gave up 10 bases and J gave up 2 bases, with 24 bases separating them. The V gene's germline CDR1 is MDHEN and CDR2 SYDVKM. The CDR3 covers 16 residues. This CDR3 is CATSRKWTENAYEQYF. The CDR3 coding sequence is TGTGCCACCAGCCGAAAATGGACGGAGAACGCCTACGAGCAGTACTTC.

The chain recombines TRBV7-2 with TRBJ2-6; D is unclear. CDR1 and CDR2 from the germline V gene are SGHTA and FQGNSA. This CDR3 spans 16 amino acids. With 1 base removed from V and 4 bases from J, the gap between germline ends came to 11 bases. CDR3 region: CASSLDSQTGANVLTF. CDR3 nucleotide sequence: TGTGCCAGCAGCTTAGATTCCCAGACCGGGGCCAACGTCCTGACTTTC.

This clonotype was seen a few times. The germline gene is not matched at one end of the junction; a read error may be the cause. V gene TRBV3-1 combines with J gene TRBJ1-1; 8 nucleotides match TRBD1. This CDR3 comprises 13 residues. From germline, CDR1 is LGHDT and CDR2 YNNKEL (reference sequence). The DNA of the CDR3 is TGTGCCAGCAGCCCCACAATTCAGGGGGCGCTTGCATTT. Its protein is CASSPTIQGALAF.

The sample holds a few counts of this clonotype. The chain couples TRBV5-1 to TRBJ2-7; 8 bases align to TRBD1. Germline V gives CDR1 SGHRS, CDR2 YFSETQ. The V and J ends lost 4 bases and 6 bases, in that order; junction bases with no gene match: 15. The CDR3 contains 16 residues. The CDR3 region is CASSPSLPRQGSEQYF. CDR3 bases: TGCGCCAGCAGCCCCTCACTGCCGAGACAGGGGTCCGAGCAGTACTTC.

This chain joins TRBV27 and TRBJ2-3; TRBD1 agrees at 8 bases. The V segment lost 1 base and the J segment 4 bases; nucleotides outside the gene matches: 7. CDR1 is MNHEY, CDR2 SMNVEV, per germline (reference sequence). This CDR3 is 16 amino acids long. The CDR3 region is CASSLLATGAADTQYF. The CDR3, as DNA: TGTGCCAGCAGTTTATTAGCGACAGGGGCGGCAGATACGCAGTATTTT.

This clonotype appeared many times. The chain employs TRBV29-1 and TRBJ2-7; D is undetermined. Germline V lookup: CDR1 SQVTM, CDR2 ANQGSEA. This CDR3 contains 14 residues. Trimming stripped 3 bases from V and 2 bases from J, with 14 bases between. CDR3 amino acids: CSVEGLDDTYEQYF. The CDR3 region has the DNA TGCAGCGTTGAGGGGTTAGACGACACCTACGAGCAGTACTTC.

This clonotype has at least ten counts. This chain uses TRBV28 with TRBJ1-1; a weak D match, TRBD1 (6 bases). Trimming took 3 bases from V and 11 from J, leaving 13 bases between them. The germline V gene has CDR1 MDHEN and CDR2 SYDVKM. The CDR3 runs to 12 residues. CDR3 sequence reads: CASSFRTELAFF. CDR3 coding DNA: TGTGCCAGCAGTTTCCGGACAGAGTTGGCTTTCTTT.

This CDR3 is CASSPEVGGRYEQYF. CDR3 DNA sequence: TGTGCCAGCAGCCCGGAGGTCGGGGGACGCTACGAGCAGTACTTC. The gene calls are TRBV7-9 and TRBJ2-7, with a possible D match to TRBD2 (6 bases). The germline V gene has CDR1 SEHNR and CDR2 FQNEAQ (reference sequence). CDR3 length equals 15 residues. V dropped 5 bases and J dropped 3 bases, with 17 bases sitting between them.

This clonotype was picked up a small number of times. This chain joins TRBV20-1 and TRBJ1-5; D is unresolved. CDR3 size: 12 residues. V was cut by 0 bases and J by 9 bases, with 9 bases left in between. Per the germline V gene, CDR1 is DFQATT and CDR2 is SNEGSKA (reference sequence). CDR3 nucleotide sequence: TGCAGTGCTAGAGATACCCATGGGCCCCAGCATTTT. Its translation: CSARDTHGPQHF.

This chain's CDR3 is CSAHPPSRVKNIQYF. In DNA form, the CDR3 reads TGCAGTGCCCATCCCCCAAGCCGGGTCAAAAACATTCAGTACTTC. The chain recombines TRBV20-1 with TRBJ2-4; D unresolved. CDR3 size: 15 residues. V was cut by 6 bases and J by 3 bases, with 18 bases left in between. From germline, CDR1 is DFQATT and CDR2 SNEGSKA (reference sequence).

This clonotype was observed many times. The chain has TRBV10-3 and TRBJ2-3, with D possibly being TRBD1 or TRBD2 (6 bases each). V gave up 2 bases and J gave up 6 bases, with 18 bases separating them. Germline V gene lookup returns CDR1 ENHRY and CDR2 SYGVKD. The CDR3 length is 16 residues. Here the CDR3 reads CAISEGQWRVADTQYF. CDR3 bases: TGTGCCATCAGTGAGGGACAGTGGAGGGTTGCGGATACGCAGTATTTT.

The sample holds a few counts of this clonotype. The chain recombines TRBV7-2 with TRBJ2-1; unclear D gene. This CDR3 contains 13 residues. Trimming took 2 bases from V and 7 from J, leaving 9 bases between them. The germline V gene encodes CDR1 SGHTA and CDR2 FQGNSA. The CDR3 spells CASSLRTPNEQFF. The CDR3 region has the DNA TGTGCCAGCAGCTTAAGAACCCCTAATGAGCAGTTCTTC.

This clonotype was found many times. CDR3 in DNA: TGTGCCAGCAGTTTCAGAAACGGGACTAGCGGGAGCTATGAGCAGTTCTTC. Translation: CASSFRNGTSGSYEQFF. The chain employs TRBV12-3 or TRBV12-4 and TRBJ2-1, with TRBD2 matching over 14 bases. V dropped 3 bases and J dropped 8; count of bases not matched to a gene: 9. The CDR3 sequence is 17 residues long.

A few counts support this clonotype. This rearrangement joins TRBV6-5 to TRBJ1-2; the D gene is possibly TRBD1 (5 bases). V was trimmed by 4 bases and J by 13 bases, leaving 28 bases between them. There are 16 residues in the CDR3. Looked up from germline, CDR1 is MNHEY and CDR2 is SVGAGI. CDR3 amino acids: CASSSRTHERGREGTF. DNA of the CDR3: TGTGCCAGCAGTTCCCGGACTCACGAAAGGGGTCGGGAAGGCACCTTC.

This clonotype has a handful of counts. The chain combines TRBV15 with TRBJ1-4; perhaps TRBD1 as D (5 bases). Per germline, CDR1 LNHNV and CDR2 YYDKDF (reference sequence). CDR3 length: 16 amino acids. Trimming shortened V by 0 bases and J by 4 bases, and 12 bases separated the two germline ends. The CDR3 DNA is TGTGCCACCAGCAGAGATAGAGGGGCGTATAATGAAAAACTGTTTTTT. Translation gives CATSRDRGAYNEKLFF. Filled out from reference TRBV15 and TRBJ1-4, the complete variable domain reads DAMVIQNPRYQVTQFGKPVTLSCSQTLNHNVMYWYQQKSSQAPKLLFHYYDKDFNNEADTPDNFQSRRPNTSFCFLDIRSPGLGDTAMYLCATSRDRGAYNEKLFFGSGTQLSVL.

V usage is TRBV12-3 or TRBV12-4 and J usage is TRBJ1-1, with TRBD1 as a possible D gene (5 bases). The V and J ends lost 3 bases and 4 bases respectively, with 9 bases between them. CDR3 length: 13 residues. The CDR3 coding sequence is TGTGCCAGCAGTTTTGGAGGGACCACTGAAGCTTTCTTT. Its translation is CASSFGGTTEAFF.

V is TRBV7-9 and J is TRBJ1-1, with D tentatively TRBD1 (5 bases). Trimming left V 10 bases short and J 1 base short, with 22 bases between. Germline V gene data show CDR1 as SEHNR and CDR2 as FQNEAQ (reference sequence). This CDR3 is built from 16 residues. The CDR3 loop reads CATFPWGSGPNTEAFF. The CDR3 nucleotides are TGTGCCACCTTCCCTTGGGGGAGCGGTCCGAACACTGAAGCTTTCTTT.